The present TCR beta chain was sequenced within a study of CD8 T cells in ankylosing spondylitis. TCRdb used MiXCR to reprocess the 5' RACE reads, holding one entry per CDR3 protein. The top ten hold just over 0.5% of the sample, which has some 840,000 distinct CDR3 sequences, approximately 12% seen once. Regarding the study as a whole: Ankylosing spondylitis blood seemed to carry a telltale TCR beta motif made of several highly homologous variants.

This clonotype was seen ten or more times. What it binds is not known. The receptor's source is a male donor with ankylosing spondylitis. Sequencing input: blood, either unsorted or a sorted T cell fraction (not recorded which).

The CDR3 is CSARGNAKRPYEQYF. CDR3 DNA: TGCAGTGCTAGAGGTAACGCCAAGCGCCCCTACGAGCAGTACTTC. The chain links TRBV20-1 to TRBJ2-7, with unresolved D. Germline CDR1 is DFQATT and CDR2 is SNEGSKA (reference sequence). V lost 1 base to trimming and J lost 2 bases, with 15 bases between them. The CDR3 is made up of 15 amino acids.